This T cell receptor (beta chain) was identified in a study of human T cells and chemical hapten exposure (TCRdb year 2021). Turning to the overall study: Libraries were pooled for sequencing, and per-sample TCR yields varied mainly because of small differences in library volumes within the pool. This study followed changes in the peripheral blood TCR repertoire in vivo during primary and secondary sensitization of alopecia patients to the hapten diphenylcyclopropenone (DPC). Both TCR alpha and TCR beta chains were sequenced from each blood RNA sample.

The time point label on this specimen signifies: healthy volunteer bleed at 6 weeks. Total RNA was extracted from unfractionated whole blood that had been collected in Tempus Blood RNA tubes. Five or six healthy volunteers were used as TCR sequencing controls and were bled at day 0, 2 weeks and 6 weeks. V was cut back by 1 base and J by 11 bases, leaving a gap of 9 bases between them. The CDR3, from cysteine to phenylalanine, totals 12 residues. The only DNA kept is the CDR3, 36 bases in frame from the first base. The germline V gene encodes CDR1 SGHTA and CDR2 FQGNSA. Libraries were prepared through RACE. The listed sequencing device is NextSeq 500. During library preparation, unique molecular identifiers were attached to individual cDNA molecules so that TCRs could be counted in a quantitative, reproducible way. Per the original workflow: A median of around 100,000 TCRs per sample was observed, with a range of 23,224 to 690,600. The Decombinator software suite was used to annotate V, J and CDR3 in the TCR reads. For PS versus PT1 abundance plots, all samples were subsampled to the same number of TCRs (28,000). Expanded TCRs were defined as absent before sensitization and observed at least eight times at the 2-week time point. TCRdb reprocessed the public reads (quality trimming at Q25 with fastp, clone calling with MiXCR) and kept in-frame beta chains. Rows are combined by CDR3 protein, so each entry shows the most common genes and DNA. These V and J calls derive from TCRdb rather than the authors' analysis. The sample records approximately 59,000 distinct CDR3 sequences, approximately 6.1% of which are singletons. Of the sample, 3% to 4% is held by the ten largest clones.

Results the study describes overall, beyond this receptor: After repeated subsampling, changes were observed in the strength of the expansion versus patch-test correlation and in the threshold at which the correlation became significant. DPC sensitization did not change the number of TCRs with a frequency above 1 in 1000, and there was no evidence of changes in global repertoire structure.

This clonotype was picked up a small number of times. What this receptor recognizes is not known. No quality values exist for individual bases; no much larger clone is one base distant. Input material: whole blood. This TCR derives from a female donor in good health. Some clones in this sample may be carry-over from other donors' samples. The chain is assembled from TRBV7-2 and TRBJ2-1; the D gene is not confidently resolved. Here the CDR3 is given as CASSLDPYKQFF. The DNA reads TGTGCCAGCAGCTTAGATCCCTATAAGCAGTTCTTC. Joined to the reference TRBV7-2 and TRBJ2-1 proteins, this CDR3 gives the full variable domain: GAGVSQSPSNKVTEKGKDVELRCDPISGHTALYWYRQSLGQGLEFLIYFQGNSAPDKSGLPSDRFSAERTGGSVSTLTIQRTQQEDSAVYLCASSLDPYKQFFGPGTRLTVL.